This T cell receptor beta chain was found in a study of cytomegalovirus exposure and HLA in healthy donors (dated by TCRdb to about 2017). Notes on the research overall: An earlier analysis of 587 of the donors reported 276 Gb of sequence data and about 120 million unique TCR beta sequences obtained from about 179 million T cells. An early release that covered several hundred HLA-typed donors contained around 300 gigabases of sequencing data and 85 million to 100 million unique TCR sequences. The genetic ancestry cluster associated with self-reported Caucasian donors included roughly 84% of the roughly 400 genotyped donors. The study aimed to test whether signatures of past pathogen exposure could be identified by cataloging public T cell receptors. The study used immunosequencing to profile the T cell repertoires of approximately 640 subjects and linked those repertoires to cytomegalovirus serostatus. Along with the approximately 620-subject first cohort, a separate validation cohort of over a hundred different subjects was used. High-throughput TCR immunosequencing, statistical association of individual TCRs with disease status, and machine learning were combined to predict cytomegalovirus infection status. To study patterns of TCR occurrence, a later analysis re-analyzed previously published TCR beta repertoires from around 700 donors and added high-resolution HLA genotyping. In the later analysis, no new phenotypic data were used to find candidate immune exposures; instead, reliance was placed on TCR beta sequences and their occurrence across donors. An earlier analysis of several hundred of the donors applied high-throughput TCR beta sequencing to assess whether each TCR beta V gene segment acted as functional or pseudogenic. Donor age, sex, ethnicity and CMV serostatus were compiled alongside the repertoire data. In a later genetic analysis, genome-wide SNP genotypes for about 55% of the roughly 700 donors were used, and that subset was treated as a discovery cohort. Every repertoire in the discovery cohort had been generated on one and the same sequencing platform. HLA typing included class I and class II loci at four-digit resolution. Typing coverage varied by locus: 629-630 donors for A, B, C, DRB1 and DQB1; roughly 500 for DQA1; over 600 for DPA1; approximately 470 for DPB1. Five DR-DQ haplotypes were treated as single units for association and clustering because of strong linkage in the cohort. Among about 410 genotyped donors of the cohort, an average of approximately 220,000 unique TCR beta nucleotide sequences was sequenced per donor, of which about 18% were non-productive. Beyond this particular receptor, the publication reports: Assigning TCR associations to individual alleles was difficult when HLA alleles, especially DR and DQ, strongly co-occurred. Linkage disequilibrium might explain the correlated functional status among segregating V segments, but an unknown experimental factor could not be excluded. In a later analysis, TCR association rates were found to vary across HLA loci, with the most associated TCRs seen for DRB1 alleles and the fewest for HLA-C alleles. The authors suggested that the approach could potentially be extended to other disease states and immunological phenotypes. According to a later genetic analysis, donors in an Asian-associated ancestry cluster had fewer N-insertions in productive TCRs than the approximately 690-donor mean. While some public TCRs were present in many individuals, most TCR sequences turned up only very rarely across donors. This cohort had only TCR beta chains sequenced, and the lack of alpha or paired-chain data limited which features could be detected. Sequencing depth was assumed to be roughly uniform across donors in the presence/absence analyses, though that assumption may not hold. Broadly in line with IMGT annotations, most TCR beta V segments showed up in productive rearrangements about 87% or about 30% of the time in an earlier analysis of 587 of the donors. Cytomegalovirus status was reported to be diagnosed by the classifier with high specificity and sensitivity in both the original and validation cohorts. In vitro tests confirmed that a few of the cytomegalovirus-associated TCR beta chains recognize cytomegalovirus antigens. Most CMV-associated TCR beta chains appeared to be HLA-restricted in a later analysis, and the HLA associations seemed to be driven largely by CMV exposure. Specific HLA alleles were associated with 15,000 to 20,000 TCR beta sequences at a false discovery rate of 0.05 in a later analysis. In a later genetic analysis, a missense DCLRE1C variant was associated with V-gene and J-gene trimming of TCR beta chains, and the association was replicated in an independent cohort. A later analysis found that HLA-associated TCR beta chains were more clonally expanded and had lower generation probabilities than equally common non-associated chains. The earlier analysis of a few hundred of the donors excluded seventeen rarely observed V segments, including chromosome 9 orphons, because counts were too low. Because HLA typing was missing for some donors at each locus, association tests included only the typed subset. The study gave a list of about 150 TCR beta chains associated with cytomegalovirus. The sequencing pipeline was judged likely to have produced a cluster of highly shared sequence variants as a technical artifact. A further reported finding was that TCR beta sequences accurately predicted the HLA-A and HLA-B alleles for most subjects in the first cohort. According to a later analysis, parvovirus B19, influenza, CMV and Epstein-Barr virus appeared linked to several top co-occurrence clusters. Because the 87-base-pair reads could not distinguish some IMGT-functional V segments, including TRBV6-2 and TRBV6-3, those segments were excluded. CMV serostatus was the only immune exposure information available for the cohort.

Library creation used the immunoSEQ multiplex PCR assay. The multiplex PCR relied on a mix of 60 forward primers for TCR Vbeta segments and 13 reverse primers for TCR Jbeta segments. A multiplex PCR assay on genomic DNA amplified the CDR3 region of rearranged TCR beta genes. Amplified TCR beta libraries were sequenced as 87-base-pair reads on the Illumina HiSeq System. The authors processed their data as follows. A later analysis counted tens of millions of unique TCR beta chains across the 650 to 700 repertoires, and some 11 million of these chains were shared by at least two donors. To remove PCR and sequencing errors, raw reads were error-corrected and collapsed into unique sequences using a nearest-neighbor algorithm that merged closely related sequences. To assign V, D and J gene segments, CDR3 sequences were aligned to IMGT reference sequences. For a sequence to be retained, a match of at least six nucleotides was required to both a V gene segment and a J gene segment. Rearrangements were called productive when the CDR3 lacked stop codons and stayed in frame with V and J; all others were non-productive. Following IMGT convention, CDR3 was defined as the stretch from the second conserved V-encoded cysteine up to the conserved J-encoded phenylalanine. The earlier analysis of about 530 of the donors excluded any sequence lacking an unambiguous match to a single V gene segment. An earlier analysis of 450 to 650 of the donors called V segments functional above 56.7% productive rearrangements and segregating when the between-donor standard deviation exceeded 5%. A statistical classification framework was built for diagnosing cytomegalovirus status from the catalog of TCR beta chain sequences. In a later analysis, TCR nucleotide sequences were compared against IMGT/GENE-DB human TR gene sequences so that V and J genes could be assigned. The TCRdist pipeline was used in a later analysis to assign CDR3 sequences and most-parsimonious VDJ recombination scenarios. In a later analysis, each TCR beta chain was defined by its CDR3 amino acid sequence together with its V-gene family, and reads without a unique V-gene family were excluded. As a way to deal with suspected cross-contamination and a sequencing artifact, a later analysis dropped 640 or so nucleotide sequences that were highly shared and had low generation probability. In a later analysis, a clonal expansion index for each public chain was calculated from normalized within-repertoire ranks of inferred template counts. In a later analysis, generation probabilities were computed using a VDJ recombination model fitted to out-of-frame rearrangements, and the results were checked against IGoR. Hypergeometric tests were used in a later analysis to score TCR-TCR, TCR-HLA and TCR-CMV co-occurrence, with a repertoire-size bias correction applied to the TCR pairs. A later analysis estimated false discovery rates by permuting HLA or CMV assignments 20 times. A later analysis grouped co-occurring TCRs with DBSCAN, adding TCRdist sequence similarity when clustering within HLA-allele-positive subsets. Repertoires with fewer than 30,000 or more than 120,000 public chains, plus five repertoires with anomalous nucleotide sharing, were excluded from co-occurrence clustering. The source is immuneACCESS, and TCRdb retained only in-frame sequences with V and J called. Part of the clones is not carried over; for the studies checked, unresolved V genes explain less than half of this, and the remainder is unexplained. The V and J calls and clone size are taken from that table; D and trimming were inferred from the DNA. This sample's table carries 55,000 to 85,000 clones. The top ten constitute approximately 1.7% of the sample.

The cohort was made up of roughly 670 healthy bone marrow donors. Cohort members were all nominally healthy when sampled, although unrecorded immune exposures were likely present. The donor tested CMV seronegative, placing the donor among the 350 to 400 seronegative members of the cohort. A peripheral blood sample was provided by each donor, and peripheral blood mononuclear cells were used for TCR beta sequencing. The Qiagen DNeasy Blood Extraction Kit was used to extract genomic DNA from the blood cell samples. Concerning this clone itself: Its antigen is not yet known.

The germline V gene (reference sequence) provides CDR1 MNHEY and CDR2 SMNVEV. The CDR3 runs 14 amino acids, cysteine and phenylalanine included. Just CDR3 DNA is preserved here, 42 bases in frame from base 1. V loses 6 bases at its end and J loses 6 bases; junction bases beyond the gene matches: 3. The sample taken for sequencing was PBMCs. The rearranged segments are TRBV27 and TRBJ2-2; 11 nucleotides in the junction match TRBD2. The TCR originated in a woman aged 25-40 years in good health and CMV-seronegative. The CDR3: CASRPGLAAGELFF. The DNA is as follows: TGTGCCAGCAGACCGGGACTAGCGGCCGGGGAGCTGTTTTTT.